The rows below give T cell receptor beta chains drawn from one sample of a study of blood T cell repertoires in COVID-19. Profiled with immunoSEQ multiplex PCR; TCRdb holds only in-frame clones, not every one. The table shows about 100,000 clones, with roughly 87% occurring only once. The sample taken for sequencing was peripheral blood. Receptor source: a woman aged 55 to 70 with acute or convalescent COVID-19. Both conserved end residues are part of each CDR3. A D gene is named only where the DNA matches it firmly. Part of the rows lack a size; the others show once, few, many or a class for expanded clones.

>TRBJ1-1|TRBV13|TRBD1|.
CASSSIRIQGTARHTEAFF
TGTGCCAGCAGTTCTATTCGAATACAGGGGACCGCGCGTCACACTGAAGCTTTCTTT
>TRBJ2-7|TRBV5-1|.|.
CASSFGGIYEQYF
TGCGCCAGCAGCTTTGGCGGGATATACGAGCAGTACTTC
>TRBJ1-2|TRBV5-1|TRBD1|.
CASSLASRQGASDGYTF
TGCGCCAGCAGCTTGGCTTCTAGACAGGGGGCTTCGGATGGCTACACCTTC
>TRBJ1-4|TRBV7-2|.|.
CASSLAGANEKLFF
TGTGCCAGCAGCTTAGCAGGGGCTAATGAAAAACTGTTTTTT
>TRBJ1-4|TRBV7-9|.|.
CASSLSQAANEKLFF
TGTGCCAGCAGCTTATCACAGGCAGCTAATGAAAAACTGTTTTTT
>TRBJ1-1|TRBV10-3|.|once
CAIKGAGMNTEAFF
TGTGCCATCAAGGGCGCAGGGATGAACACTGAAGCTTTCTTT
>TRBJ2-3|TRBV7-8|TRBD2|.
CASSSPPLARVADTQYF
TGTGCCAGCAGCTCCCCACCACTAGCGCGAGTGGCAGATACGCAGTATTTT
>TRBJ2-1|TRBV27|.|.
CASSFAGNYNEQFF
TGTGCCAGCAGTTTTGCGGGGAACTACAATGAGCAGTTCTTC
>TRBJ2-1|TRBV29-1|.|.
CSVGAITSYNEQFF
TGCAGCGTTGGCGCCATAACCTCCTACAATGAGCAGTTCTTC
>TRBJ2-1|TRBV5-1|TRBD2|once
CASSLREGHDNEQFF
TGCGCCAGCAGCTTGCGGGAGGGCCACGACAATGAGCAGTTCTTC
>TRBJ1-6|TRBV2|TRBD1|.
CASSRTGSSPLHF
TGTGCCAGCAGTCGGACAGGGAGTTCACCCCTCCACTTT
>TRBJ2-2|TRBV19|TRBD1|.
CASRPRTGGPGELFF
TGTGCCAGTCGTCCGAGGACAGGAGGACCCGGGGAGCTGTTTTTT
>TRBJ2-1|TRBV11-1|TRBD2|.
CASSFLTSGSMDEQFF
TGTGCCAGCAGCTTTTTAACTAGCGGGAGTATGGATGAGCAGTTCTTC
>TRBJ2-3|TRBV28|.|few
CASSFVLRGGSDTQYF
TGTGCCAGCAGTTTTGTCCTAAGGGGGGGATCTGATACGCAGTATTTT
>TRBJ2-3|TRBV2|.|.
CASSTGGWPDTQYF
TGTGCCAGCAGTACCGGAGGATGGCCAGATACGCAGTATTTT
>TRBJ2-5|TRBV28|.|.
CASRGLETQYF
TGTGCCAGCAGGGGGCTGGAGACCCAGTACTTC
>TRBJ1-2|TRBV29-1|.|once
CSVDLRSQGNYGYTF
TGCAGCGTTGATTTGAGGTCACAGGGTAACTATGGCTACACCTTC
>TRBJ1-1|TRBV5-4|.|.
CASSLVGRNTEAFF
TGTGCCAGCAGCTTGGTGGGCAGAAACACTGAAGCTTTCTTT
>TRBJ2-5|TRBV2|.|once
CASRQSQETQYF
TGTGCCAGCAGACAGTCCCAAGAGACCCAGTACTTC
>TRBJ2-2|TRBV11-3|.|once
CASNFVFSAGELFF
TGTGCCAGCAACTTCGTGTTTTCTGCCGGGGAGCTGTTTTTT
>TRBJ2-5|TRBV28|.|once
CASSYGGVEETQYF
TGTGCCAGCAGTTACGGGGGTGTGGAAGAGACCCAGTACTTC
>TRBJ2-3|TRBV2|TRBD2|once
CASESRGLAGGWVTDTQYF
TGTGCCAGCGAAAGCCGAGGACTAGCGGGAGGTTGGGTCACAGATACGCAGTATTTT
>TRBJ1-1|TRBV24-1|.|.
CATNRVEGVNTEAFF
TGTGCCACCAATCGCGTCGAGGGGGTGAACACTGAAGCTTTCTTT
>TRBJ2-3|TRBV28|.|once
CASSLQGSDTQYF
TGTGCCAGCAGTTTACAGGGTTCAGATACGCAGTATTTT
>TRBJ1-5|TRBV3-1/TRBV3-2|.|.
CASSQDFHRVGQPQHF
TGTGCCAGCAGCCAAGATTTCCACCGGGTAGGCCAGCCCCAGCATTTT
>TRBJ2-5|TRBV5-1|TRBD1|.
CASSPQGKETQYF
TGCGCCAGCAGCCCACAGGGGAAAGAGACCCAGTACTTC